The TCR beta chain under discussion was sequenced for a study of cytomegalovirus exposure and HLA in healthy donors. With 3 bases removed from V and 3 bases from J, the gap between germline ends came to 11 bases. CDR3 length: 14 residues. Germline V gene sequence: CDR1 SGHAT, CDR2 FQNNGV. General observations from the study: In a later analysis, specific HLA alleles were associated with approximately 16,000 TCR beta sequences at a 0.05 false discovery rate. TRBV6-2, TRBV6-3 and some other V segments were excluded as indistinguishable.

PCR primers comprised 60 Vbeta and 13 Jbeta primers. Repertoires were generated with immunoSEQ multiplex PCR, while TCRdb's copy carries only in-frame clones and drops some. The table includes 130,000 or so clones, roughly 82% detected once. Comment on this clone: The antigen remains undetermined.

The sample taken for sequencing was PBMCs. This chain connects TRBV11-2 to TRBJ1-1, with D possibly TRBD1 on 5 matching bases. The TCR comes from a woman between 18 and 29 years old in good health and CMV-seronegative. CDR3 sequence: CASSLGGVDTEAFF. The CDR3 region has the DNA TGTGCCAGCAGCTTGGGGGGAGTAGACACTGAAGCTTTCTTT.